The 22 T cell receptor beta chains listed next were all sequenced from one sample in a study of T cell changes during pregnancy in multiple sclerosis. Libraries were prepared by immunoSEQ multiplex PCR; TCRdb keeps only in-frame clonotypes and omits some of them. The table includes around 40,000 clones, 90% to 95% detected once. This sample comprised CD4+ T cells from peripheral blood mononuclear cells, obtained in the third trimester of pregnancy. The receptors shown here come from a female donor with multiple sclerosis, enrolled in a pregnancy study.

V is TRBV7-2 and J is TRBJ1-5; TRBD1 agrees at 7 bases. V shed 4 bases, J shed 4 bases, and the junction held 7 bases outside the gene matches. Looked up from germline, CDR1 is SGHTA and CDR2 is FQGNSA. This CDR3 contains 15 residues. DNA of the CDR3: TGTGCCAGCAGCTGGGGACAGTTCCCTAATCAGCCCCAGCATTTT. Its translation: CASSWGQFPNQPQHF.

CDR3 DNA sequence: TGTGCCATCAGTGAGAACAGTGAAAAACTGTTTTTT. It codes for CAISENSEKLFF. The chain employs TRBV10-3 and TRBJ1-4; D call uncertain. The CDR3 is 12 residues long. The V end lost 2 bases, the J end lost 7 bases, and 5 bases lay between the germline ends. The V gene's germline CDR1 is ENHRY and CDR2 SYGVKD.

As DNA, the CDR3 is TGTGCCAGTAGTAGGACACTTCTACAGGGTATAGGGGCCAACGTCCTGACTTTC. Its translation: CASSRTLLQGIGANVLTF. The chain combines TRBV19 with TRBJ2-6; D may be TRBD1 (6 bases). Germline CDR1 reads LNHDA; CDR2 reads SQIVND (reference sequence). CDR3 length: 18 amino acids. The ends were cut back, 4 bases at V and 4 bases at J, with 20 bases in the middle.

The rearrangement uses TRBV7-9 and TRBJ2-5; TRBD1 matches at 11 bases. This CDR3 is 15 amino acids long. The V segment lost 3 bases and the J segment 5 bases; nucleotides outside the gene matches: 5. Germline V gives CDR1 SEHNR, CDR2 FQNEAQ (reference sequence). The CDR3 bases are TGTGCCAGCAGCTTTGGGACAGGGGGGCGGGAGACCCAGTACTTC. Encoded protein: CASSFGTGGRETQYF.

The chain has TRBV18 and TRBJ1-2, with TRBD1 as a possible D gene (5 bases). This CDR3 is 14 amino acids long. The germline V and J ends were trimmed by 0 bases and 4 bases, with 9 bases remaining between them. The germline gives CDR1 KGHSH, CDR2 LQKENI. In DNA, the CDR3 is TGTGCCAGCTCACCACCGAGGGGAGGCTATGGCTACACCTTC. Amino acid sequence: CASSPPRGGYGYTF.

V and J are TRBV7-2 and TRBJ2-1; no clear D gene. Per the germline V gene, CDR1 is SGHTA and CDR2 is FQGNSA. This CDR3 spans 12 amino acids. The V end was cut by 0 bases, the J end by 6 bases, with 3 bases between. In nucleotides, the CDR3 is TGTGCCAGCAGCTTAGCGGCCAATGAGCAGTTCTTC. The encoded protein is CASSLAANEQFF.

This chain joins TRBV6-6 and TRBJ1-5, with TRBD1 matching over 9 bases. This CDR3 spans 15 amino acids. After removal of 6 bases from V and 2 bases from J, the junction contained 5 bases not matched to a gene. The germline V gene encodes CDR1 MNHNY and CDR2 SVGAGI (reference sequence). CDR3 sequence (DNA): TGTGCCAGCAGGAGACAGGGGGATGGCAATCAGCCCCAGCATTTT. Its translation is CASRRQGDGNQPQHF.

The chain links TRBV15 to TRBJ2-5; possibly TRBD2 for D (6 bases). The CDR3 has 11 amino acids. CDR1 and CDR2 (germline): LNHNV, YYDKDF (reference sequence). Trimming cost V 6 bases and J 9 bases, with 11 bases left between them. The CDR3 DNA is TGTGCCACCAGGGAAGGAGGGGCCCAGTACTTC. This sequence encodes CATREGGAQYF.

This chain links TRBV10-1 with TRBJ1-1, with 7 bases matching TRBD1. Germline V gene data show CDR1 as WNHNN and CDR2 as SYGVQD (reference sequence). This CDR3 has 15 residues. The V gene end was trimmed by 1 base and the J gene end by 5 bases; junction bases not matched to a gene: 7. CDR3 DNA: TGCGCCAGCAGTGAGTTGAGGCAGGGGGTTACTGAAGCTTTCTTT. Its protein product is CASSELRQGVTEAFF.

This chain links TRBV4-3 with TRBJ1-4; D not resolved. Germline CDR1 reads LGHNA; CDR2 reads YSLEER. The CDR3 consists of 16 residues. V was trimmed by 0 bases and J by 0 bases, leaving 8 bases between them. Here the CDR3 reads CASSQDPGATNEKLFF. CDR3 DNA sequence: TGCGCCAGCAGCCAAGATCCGGGAGCAACTAATGAAAAACTGTTTTTT.

The chain joins TRBV2 to TRBJ2-1, with 9 positions matching TRBD2. Germline V gene lookup returns CDR1 SNHLY and CDR2 FYNNEI. The ends lost 0 bases at V and 5 bases at J; junction bases unmatched: 8. The CDR3 sequence is 17 residues long. CDR3 DNA: TGTGCCAGCAGTGAAGCGCTTGTGGCTAGCGGGAACAATGAGCAGTTCTTC. The encoded protein is CASSEALVASGNNEQFF. Full variable domain (missing parts from reference TRBV2 and TRBJ2-1): EPEVTQTPSHQVTQMGQEVILRCVPISNHLYFYWYRQILGQKVEFLVSFYNNEISEKSEIFDDQFSVERPDGSNFTLKIRSTKLEDSAMYFCASSEALVASGNNEQFFGPGTRLTVL.

The V gene is TRBV5-4, the J gene TRBJ2-2; 12 positions match TRBD2. The V gene's germline CDR1 is SGHNT and CDR2 YYREEE (reference sequence). The CDR3 length is 17 residues. Losses at the gene ends were 0 bases for V and 2 bases for J; bases not matched to a gene: 2. The CDR3 sequence: CASSLVTSGRNTGELFF. CDR3 coding DNA: TGTGCCAGCAGCTTGGTGACTAGCGGGAGAAACACCGGGGAGCTGTTTTTT.

The chain couples TRBV5-8 to TRBJ2-7, with 11 bases aligning to TRBD1. The J segment lost 6 bases and the V segment lost 9 bases, leaving 8 bases of the junction unmatched. This CDR3 region has 13 residues. The V gene's germline CDR1 is SGHTS and CDR2 YDEGEE. Written as DNA, the CDR3 is TGTGCCACCCCGGACAGGGGGCATGGCGAGCAGTACTTC. Translated, it gives CATPDRGHGEQYF.

The genes are TRBV6-1 and TRBJ2-7; a possible D gene is TRBD1 (5 bases). The CDR3 has 9 amino acids. V was clipped by 11 bases and J by 9 bases, with 11 bases between them. CDR1 is MNHNS and CDR2 is SASEGT in the germline V gene. The CDR3 sequence is CALGVGQYF. In DNA form, the CDR3 reads TGTGCCCTAGGGGTGGGGCAGTACTTC.

The J gene is TRBJ2-1, the V gene TRBV7-6; TRBD2 is a possible D gene (6 bases). V was cut by 4 bases and J by 8 bases, with 18 bases left in between. Germline CDR1 is SGHVS and CDR2 is FNYEAQ. This CDR3 comprises 15 residues. CDR3 in amino acids: CASSSPRGSFDEQFF. The CDR3 nucleotides read TGTGCCAGCAGCTCCCCACGGGGGTCCTTTGATGAGCAGTTCTTC.

The sample holds one count of this clone. V and J are TRBV29-1 and TRBJ1-1; TRBD1 matches at 7 bases. CDR1 is SQVTM, CDR2 ANQGSEA, per germline. The V and J ends lost 5 bases and 1 base, in that order; junction bases with no gene match: 13. The CDR3 sequence is 16 residues long. CDR3 in amino acids: CSVWGREGARNTEAFF. DNA for the CDR3: TGCAGCGTTTGGGGGCGGGAGGGGGCAAGGAACACTGAAGCTTTCTTT.

This rearrangement joins TRBV11-2 to TRBJ1-4; the D gene is possibly TRBD1 (6 bases). Per the germline V gene, CDR1 is SGHAT and CDR2 is FQNNGV. V shed 2 bases and J shed 5 bases, with 12 bases lying between them. The CDR3 runs 15 residues. DNA of the CDR3: TGTGCCAGCAGCTTAAGCAGGGGCGCGAATGAAAAACTGTTTTTT. This codes for CASSLSRGANEKLFF.

This chain connects TRBV25-1 to TRBJ2-5, with D possibly TRBD2 on 6 matching bases. Germline CDR1 and CDR2: MGHDK and SYGVNS. This CDR3 region has 15 residues. V dropped 3 bases and J dropped 4 bases, with 15 bases sitting between them. The CDR3 DNA is TGTGCCAGCAGTGAGACGGGAGCGGCGGGAGAGACCCAGTACTTC. It is translated as CASSETGAAGETQYF.

This chain joins TRBV18 and TRBJ2-7; TRBD2 agrees at 9 bases. Germline lookup yields CDR1 KGHSH and CDR2 LQKENI. The CDR3 sequence is 16 residues long. The V and J ends lost 0 bases and 0 bases, in that order; junction bases with no gene match: 3. In DNA form, the CDR3 reads TGTGCCAGCTCACCACCCGGGACTAGCCGCTCCTACGAGCAGTACTTC. It translates to CASSPPGTSRSYEQYF. Full variable domain (rest looked up from reference TRBV18 and TRBJ2-7): NAGVMQNPRHLVRRRGQEARLRCSPMKGHSHVYWYRQLPEEGLKFMVYLQKENIIDESGMPKERFSAEFPKEGPSILRIQQVVRGDSAAYFCASSPPGTSRSYEQYFGPGTRLTVT.

The CDR3 sequence is CASRLRADNEQFF. For the CDR3, the DNA is TGTGCCAGTAGATTGCGAGCCGATAATGAGCAGTTCTTC. The chain links TRBV19 to TRBJ2-1; D call uncertain. Per the germline V gene, CDR1 is LNHDA and CDR2 is SQIVND (reference sequence). The germline V and J ends were trimmed by 6 bases and 7 bases, with 13 bases remaining between them. This CDR3 has 13 residues.

The chain has TRBV29-1 and TRBJ2-3; TRBD2 aligns across 10 bases. This CDR3 comprises 17 residues. In germline, CDR1 is SQVTM, CDR2 ANQGSEA. The J segment lost 0 bases and the V segment lost 2 bases, leaving 8 bases of the junction unmatched. The CDR3: CSVESRLAGPSTDTQYF. CDR3 nucleotides: TGCAGCGTTGAATCCCGACTAGCGGGCCCTAGCACAGATACGCAGTATTTT.

The V and J genes are TRBV19 and TRBJ2-1; a weak D match, TRBD2 (6 bases). With 5 bases removed from V and 7 bases from J, the gap between germline ends came to 27 bases. The CDR3 is 18 residues long. Germline-derived CDR1 and CDR2 are LNHDA and SQIVND (reference sequence). CDR3 nucleotide sequence: TGTGCCAGTAGTTACCTCCAACGATCTAGCGAGGGGCCGAATGAGCAGTTCTTC. This encodes CASSYLQRSSEGPNEQFF. The full variable domain, its missing parts supplied by reference TRBV19 and TRBJ2-1, is DGGITQSPKYLFRKEGQNVTLSCEQNLNHDAMYWYRQDPGQGLRLIYYSQIVNDFQKGDIAEGYSVSREKKESFPLTVTSAQKNPTAFYLCASSYLQRSSEGPNEQFFGPGTRLTVL.